Detailed here is one T cell receptor beta chain. Its antigen is not known. This record comes from a study of T cells in localized non-small cell lung cancer. This CDR3 comprises 16 residues. Overall study results and limits: Clonality of T cells reached its maximum in uninvolved adjacent lung, surpassing tumor. Only one tumor region was sequenced, so heterogeneity remains possible. Higher adjacent-lung clonality was associated with shorter survival. Adjacent lung had a median approximately 50 of the 100 largest tumor clones.

Some clones are missing from TCRdb's copy, which holds only in-frame ones; the method was immunoSEQ multiplex PCR. The sample records about 59,000 clones, approximately 93% being singletons. The sequenced sample was peripheral blood, obtained before any cancer treatment. This chain uses TRBV21-1 with TRBJ2-1. TRBV21-1 is a documented pseudogene. This sequence originates from a man aged 40-75 years with stage I lung adenocarcinoma. The CDR3 region is CASSKVVGVYYNEQFF. The DNA for the CDR3 is TGTGCCAGCAGCAAAGTGGTGGGGGTCTACTACAATGAGCAGTTCTTC.